One T cell receptor (beta chain) is described in this entry. Splitting of each subset's genomic DNA was done evenly across several immunoSEQ plates. Clones were sequenced by immunoSEQ multiplex PCR, and TCRdb holds only the in-frame ones, with some missing. The sample consists of under 350,000 clones, around 87% of them appearing once. These data are taken from a study of shared clonotypes between healthy human individuals. CDR3 size: 14 residues. V was clipped by 11 bases and J by 3 bases; unmatched bases: 7. CDR1 is MNHEY, CDR2 SMNVEV, per germline (reference sequence). The TCR comes from a man between 18 and 29 years old in good health. Sequencing used memory CD8+ T cells sorted from blood. Subset given: CD45RO+ cells pooled with CCR7-negative TemRA cells. The V call is TRBV27, the J call TRBJ1-6; 7 bases align to TRBD1. The CDR3, as DNA: TGTGCCCGCACAGGGGTTCGCTATAATTCACCCCTCCACTTT. Its protein is CARTGVRYNSPLHF.